Shown below are 24 T cell receptor beta chains from a single sample sequenced in a study of graft-versus-host responses after intestinal transplantation. Here immunoSEQ multiplex PCR was the method, and the copy in TCRdb shows in-frame clones only, minus some. This table holds around 99,000 clones, roughly 90% found once. Their target antigens are unknown. The specimen comprised unstimulated CD4+ T cells sorted from spleen or lymph node cells, sampled before transplant. These receptors were taken from a human donor who was the organ donor for an intestinal transplant.

The J gene is TRBJ2-1, the V gene TRBV11-2; a weak D match, TRBD2 (5 bases). CDR1 SGHAT and CDR2 FQNNGV come from the germline V gene. The CDR3 has 15 residues. V was cut by 0 bases and J by 11 bases, with 17 bases left in between. The CDR3, as DNA: TGTGCCAGCAGCTTAGATGGAGGTACTAGAGGTAAGCAGTTCTTC. Its translation: CASSLDGGTRGKQFF. The whole variable domain, remainder taken from reference TRBV11-2 and TRBJ2-1, is EAGVAQSPRYKIIEKRQSVAFWCNPISGHATLYWYQQILGQGPKLLIQFQNNGVVDDSQLPKDRFSAERLKGVDSTLKIQPAKLEDSAVYLCASSLDGGTRGKQFFGPGTRLTVL.

The chain couples TRBV6-4 to TRBJ1-1, with D uncertain. CDR3 length equals 13 residues. The V gene lost 6 bases and the J gene lost 5 bases, with 13 bases spanning the gap. CDR1 and CDR2 (germline): MRHNA, SNTAGT. For the CDR3, the DNA is TGTGCCAGCAGGGCAGCGGGGTGGACTGAAGCTTTCTTT. This codes for CASRAAGWTEAFF.

This chain uses TRBV28 with TRBJ1-4, with TRBD1 matching 9 bases. The CDR3 loop spans 15 amino acids. Trimming at V came to 4 bases and at J to 2 bases, leaving 2 bases not matched to a gene. Germline lookup yields CDR1 MDHEN and CDR2 SYDVKM. As DNA, the CDR3 is TGTGCCAGCAGTTCACAGGGGGCCACTAATGAAAAACTGTTTTTT. This gives the protein CASSSQGATNEKLFF.

V usage is TRBV28 and J usage is TRBJ1-4; 7 bases match TRBD1. J lost 6 bases, V lost 3 bases, and 4 bases had no gene match. This CDR3 contains 14 residues. CDR1 is MDHEN and CDR2 is SYDVKM in the germline V gene. CDR3 loop: CASSFWQGDEKLFF. CDR3 sequence (DNA): TGTGCCAGCAGTTTCTGGCAGGGGGATGAAAAACTGTTTTTT.

The chain carries TRBV19 and TRBJ2-3, with 9 bases fitting TRBD2. V lost 8 bases and J lost 6; bases outside the gene matches: 12. CDR1 LNHDA and CDR2 SQIVND come from the germline V gene (reference sequence). The CDR3 runs to 15 residues. The CDR3 DNA reads as TGTGCCAGTGCCCCTGAAGCGGGGGGACCTGATACGCAGTATTTT. It is translated as CASAPEAGGPDTQYF.

This clone has a single count. V usage is TRBV2 and J usage is TRBJ1-1, with 7 bases matching TRBD1. This CDR3 is 14 amino acids long. Trimming at V came to 5 bases and at J to 1 base, leaving 4 bases not matched to a gene. In germline, CDR1 is SNHLY, CDR2 FYNNEI. CDR3 sequence: CASSLGGGNTEAFF. Written as DNA, the CDR3 is TGTGCCAGCAGTTTAGGGGGCGGGAACACTGAAGCTTTCTTT.

The V gene is TRBV7-6, the J gene TRBJ2-6; D is unresolved. V was clipped by 3 bases and J by 4 bases, with 4 bases between them. In germline, CDR1 is SGHVS, CDR2 FNYEAQ. This CDR3 contains 13 residues. CDR3 in amino acids: CASSFLGANVLTF. In nucleotides, the CDR3 is TGTGCCAGCAGCTTTCTCGGGGCCAACGTCCTGACTTTC.

This clone was recorded once. The chain joins TRBV19 to TRBJ1-4; D remains ambiguous. In germline, CDR1 is LNHDA, CDR2 SQIVND (reference sequence). The length of the CDR3 is 13 residues. V lost 7 bases to trimming and J lost 6 bases, with 12 bases between them. The CDR3 here is CASNDGTDEKLFF. The CDR3 coding sequence is TGTGCCAGTAACGATGGCACCGATGAAAAACTGTTTTTT.

V and J are TRBV7-9 and TRBJ1-1; D gene uncertain. The CDR3 contains 14 residues. Trimming pared 3 bases from V and 0 bases from J, leaving 8 bases between. Germline CDR1 is SEHNR and CDR2 is FQNEAQ (reference sequence). CDR3 sequence (DNA): TGTGCCAGCAGCTTGATAGCCATGAACACTGAAGCTTTCTTT. It encodes CASSLIAMNTEAFF.

This clone was counted between two and nine times. The rearrangement joins TRBV12-5 to TRBJ2-7, with 9 bases lining up with TRBD1. The CDR3 loop spans 15 amino acids. V lost 5 bases to trimming and J lost 3 bases; unmatched junction nucleotides: 8. CDR1 is LGHNT, CDR2 FRNRAP, per germline. CDR3 bases: TGTGCTAGTGGTCCTCCCGGGACAGGGTTCTACGAGCAGTACTTC. Translation: CASGPPGTGFYEQYF.

This sequence joins TRBV6-5 and TRBJ1-1; D unclear. V was trimmed by 7 bases and J by 4 bases, leaving 7 bases between them. The CDR3 has 11 residues. Germline loops: CDR1 MNHEY, CDR2 SVGAGI. The CDR3 DNA sequence: TGTGCCAGCACTTGGGGCACTGAAGCTTTCTTT. It translates to CASTWGTEAFF.

This clone has just a few counts. The chain uses TRBV5-1 and TRBJ2-2, with 11 nucleotides matching TRBD2. The germline CDR1 and CDR2 sequences are SGHRS and YFSETQ. J lost 5 bases, V lost 4 bases, and 4 bases had no gene match. The CDR3 loop spans 15 amino acids. CDR3 sequence reads: CASSAASGGTGELFF. CDR3 nucleotide sequence: TGCGCCAGCAGCGCGGCTAGCGGGGGGACCGGGGAGCTGTTTTTT. Drawing the rest from reference TRBV5-1 and TRBJ2-2, the complete variable domain is KAGVTQTPRYLIKTRGQQVTLSCSPISGHRSVSWYQQTPGQGLQFLFEYFSETQRNKGNFPGRFSGRQFSNSRSEMNVSTLELGDSALYLCASSAASGGTGELFFGEGSRLTVL.

V and J are TRBV11-1 and TRBJ2-3; maybe TRBD1 (5 bases). Germline V CDR1 and CDR2: SGHAT, FQDESV (reference sequence). This CDR3 is built from 16 residues. The V end lost 3 bases, the J end lost 2 bases, and 15 bases lay between the germline ends. In DNA form, the CDR3 reads TGTGCCAGCAGCTTTAGGAGAGGACATTACACAGATACGCAGTATTTT. The encoded protein is CASSFRRGHYTDTQYF.

J is TRBJ2-5 and V is TRBV6-1; TRBD1 might be the D (6 bases). Germline CDR1 MNHNS, CDR2 SASEGT. With 9 bases removed from V and 1 base from J, the gap between germline ends came to 18 bases. This CDR3 is built from 15 residues. This CDR3 reads CASVYRDTFQETQYF. CDR3 DNA: TGTGCCAGTGTCTACCGGGACACCTTCCAAGAGACCCAGTACTTC.

The CDR3 DNA reads as TGCGCCAGCAGCCATGCAACCGGGACAGGGACCCATGGCTACACCTTC. Translated, it gives CASSHATGTGTHGYTF. V gene TRBV4-1 combines with J gene TRBJ1-2, with TRBD1 matching over 9 bases. J was trimmed by 6 bases and V by 3 bases; bases with no gene match: 11. The CDR3 spans 16 residues. Germline-derived CDR1 and CDR2 are MGHRA and YSYEKL.

The rearrangement uses TRBV9 and TRBJ2-1, with TRBD2 matching 12 bases. V trimming: 1 base; J trimming: 6 bases; junction bases outside the gene matches: 8. The CDR3 extends over 17 amino acids. The germline V gene encodes CDR1 SGDLS and CDR2 YYNGEE. Written as DNA, the CDR3 is TGTGCCAGCAGCGTAATTCCGACTAGCGGGAGTGGCAATGAGCAGTTCTTC. It encodes CASSVIPTSGSGNEQFF.

The chain joins TRBV5-4 to TRBJ1-1, with no clear D. This CDR3 is 16 amino acids long. Trimming cost V 0 bases and J 2 bases, with 14 bases left between them. The V gene's germline CDR1 is SGHNT and CDR2 YYREEE (reference sequence). CDR3 coding DNA: TGTGCCAGCAGCTTGGACCTGAGATCGAGAAACACTGAAGCTTTCTTT. Translated: CASSLDLRSRNTEAFF.

Worth noting for this clone: The junction departs from the called germline gene at one end, perhaps through a read error. V usage is TRBV5-4 and J usage is TRBJ1-1; D unresolved. The CDR3 has 11 residues. Looked up from germline, CDR1 is SGHNT and CDR2 is YYREEE (reference sequence). The DNA of the CDR3 is TGTGCCAGCAACTTGGGAACTGAAGCTTTCTTT. It translates to CASNLGTEAFF.

The genes are TRBV4-2 and TRBJ1-3; 7 bases match TRBD1. V lost 1 base to trimming and J lost 3 bases; unmatched junction nucleotides: 3. The CDR3 is made up of 15 amino acids. Looked up from germline, CDR1 is LGHNA and CDR2 is YNFKEQ. The CDR3 is CASSQADRIGNTIYF. CDR3 DNA: TGTGCCAGCAGCCAAGCGGACAGGATTGGAAACACCATATATTTT.

The chain links TRBV5-4 to TRBJ2-3; 7 positions agree with TRBD1. The CDR3 runs 15 residues. J lost 0 bases, V lost 5 bases, and 6 bases had no gene match. Germline CDR1 SGHNT, CDR2 YYREEE (reference sequence). The DNA of the CDR3 is TGTGCCAGCAGAATTGACAGGGCTAGCACAGATACGCAGTATTTT. It specifies CASRIDRASTDTQYF.

This clone was seen only once. Additional DNA sequences in this sample encode the identical CDR3. The V gene is TRBV15, the J gene TRBJ2-2; D call uncertain. The CDR3 has 16 residues. The V gene lost 0 bases and the J gene lost 0 bases, with 8 bases spanning the gap. Germline V gene lookup returns CDR1 LNHNV and CDR2 YYDKDF (reference sequence). CDR3 residues: CATSRDLGTNTGELFF. The CDR3 DNA is TGTGCCACCAGCAGAGATCTGGGAACGAACACCGGGGAGCTGTTTTTT.

The chain recombines TRBV7-8 with TRBJ1-1, with 8 bases that match TRBD1. The ends lost 4 bases at V and 2 bases at J; junction bases unmatched: 6. The length of the CDR3 is 15 residues. The germline CDR1 and CDR2 sequences are SGHVS and FQNEAQ. The CDR3 region is CASSSTGGGNTEAFF. CDR3 DNA: TGTGCCAGCAGCTCTACAGGGGGGGGAAACACTGAAGCTTTCTTT. The entire variable domain, with the rest obtained from reference TRBV7-8 and TRBJ1-1, is as follows: GAGVSQSPRYKVAKRGQDVALRCDPISGHVSLFWYQQALGQGPEFLTYFQNEAQLDKSGLPSDRFFAERPEGSVSTLKIQRTQQEDSAVYLCASSSTGGGNTEAFFGQGTRLTVV.

The chain joins TRBV6-1 to TRBJ1-1, with D maybe TRBD1 (5 bases). This CDR3 region has 12 residues. CDR1 is MNHNS, CDR2 SASEGT, per germline. V dropped 6 bases and J dropped 5 bases, with 10 bases sitting between them. The CDR3, as DNA: TGTGCCAGCAGGTGGGGGAAAACTGAAGCTTTCTTT. This translates into CASRWGKTEAFF.

J is TRBJ1-1 and V is TRBV29-1; no clear D gene. This CDR3 is built from 11 residues. The germline V gene encodes CDR1 SQVTM and CDR2 ANQGSEA. Trimming left V 3 bases short and J 6 bases short, with 8 bases between. The DNA of the CDR3 is TGCAGCGTTGAGGGGAGGGCTGAAGCTTTCTTT. Translation: CSVEGRAEAFF.